This record looks at one TCR beta chain sequence and its context. Its target antigen remains unknown. Base qualities are not at hand, and no much larger clone is one base apart. In a few donor pairs, further sequencing was done on unstimulated CD8+ naive, CD4+ memory, CD8+ TEMRA, CD4+ naive and CD8+ effector memory subsets. TCRbeta CDR3 sequencing was performed on sorted unstimulated T cells and on proliferating T cells recovered from mixed lymphocyte reactions. Fresh whole blood from approximately ten HLA-typed healthy donors was used to isolate PBMCs. Reading from cysteine to phenylalanine, the CDR3 counts 16 amino acids. The DNA shown is the 48-base CDR3, in frame from base 1. CDR1 and CDR2 are read off the germline V gene (reference sequence) as SEHNR and FQNEAQ. V is shortened by 1 base, J by 0 bases, and the region joining them spans 9 bases. Receptors were amplified or captured by the immunoSEQ multiplex PCR assay. Each sample had 90,000 to 100,000 TCR templates assayed by the deep sequencing platform. Genomic DNA extracted from sorted T cells was the material used for TCRbeta CDR3 sequencing. In the original analysis: The R programming language was used for clonal analysis of TCRbeta CDR3 data. Alloreactive CD4+ and CD8+ clones were defined by comparing unstimulated samples with post-reaction CFSE-low samples. By matching sequences to the repertoires of sorted unstimulated Treg and non-Treg cells, each alloreactive CD4+ clone was assigned a regulatory or non-regulatory origin. TCRdb mirrors the immuneACCESS table, restricted to in-frame sequences. Some clones are absent from its copies; in checked studies, under half trace to an unresolved V gene, and the reason for the others is unknown. Clone size and the V and J calls come from that table; the DNA yielded D and trimming. The sample table holds thousands of clones, of which roughly three quarters were seen once. The ten largest clones take up around two thirds of the sample.

The sample comes from a study of siplizumab effects on memory and regulatory T cells (dated by TCRdb to the late 2010s). Regarding the study in general: The study looked at the effect of siplizumab, an anti-CD2 antibody, on alloreactive T-cell subsets in allogeneic mixed lymphocyte reactions made from human PBMCs. Paper-wide results and their limitations: Because sequences at frequencies below about 10^-5 were poorly captured, only a minor fraction of alloreactive clones could be mapped back to unstimulated subsets. Whether proliferating Tregs from siplizumab cultures actually had suppressive function was not functionally confirmed. In reactions with siplizumab, an average of approximately 70% of mappable alloreactive CD4+ clones were Treg-derived, compared with roughly 27% in control reactions. Roughly 75-95% of proliferating CD4+ or CD8+ clones could not be assigned a naive or memory phenotype. The cumulative frequency of alloreactive sequences traceable to unstimulated CD4+ memory T cells was significantly reduced by siplizumab. Greater diversity appeared to be present in unstimulated naive T cells than in memory T cells, and a substantial contribution to the alloresponse seemed to be made by naive cells.

This clonotype was sampled from a human donor in good health. Recombination joined TRBV7-9 with TRBJ2-2; no confident D gene assignment can be made. Sequencing input: effector memory CD8+ T cells sorted from blood. Explained via the paper, the cell subset or site label denotes: unstimulated CD8+ effector memory T cells. The CDR3 region reads CASSLVHNANTGELFF. The DNA reads TGTGCCAGCAGCTTAGTGCATAACGCGAACACCGGGGAGCTGTTTTTT. The variable domain in full, with residues beyond the CDR3 obtained from the reference TRBV7-9 and TRBJ2-2 genes, is DTGVSQNPRHKITKRGQNVTFRCDPISEHNRLYWYRQTLGQGPEFLTYFQNEAQLEKSRLLSDRFSAERPKGSFSTLEIQRTEQGDSAMYLCASSLVHNANTGELFFGEGSRLTVL.